Only one count was recorded for the clone carrying this TCR beta chain. The V gene's germline CDR1 is SGHNT and CDR2 YYREEE (reference sequence). V was pared by 5 bases and J by 1 base, with 4 bases of the junction left unmatched. CDR3 length equals 15 residues. This sample stems from a study of radiotherapy plus CTLA-4 blockade in lung cancer. Produced via immunoSEQ multiplex PCR; TCRdb's table is partial and in-frame only. The repertoire includes 85,000 to 90,000 clones, roughly 86% of them detected once, and 16% sits in the top ten. The TCR was taken from a human donor with non-small cell lung cancer that progressed on radiotherapy plus ipilimumab. The sample in question was peripheral blood, obtained from a patient treated with radiotherapy plus ipilimumab. The rearrangement uses TRBV5-4 and TRBJ2-1, with 9 bases lining up with TRBD1. The CDR3 protein is CASRLGQGSYNEQFF. CDR3 coding DNA: TGTGCCAGCAGGCTAGGACAGGGGTCCTACAATGAGCAGTTCTTC.